The present entry profiles one T cell receptor (beta chain) with its context. The data are from a study of human T cells and chemical hapten exposure. On the study more broadly: Upper inner arm skin measuring about 2 cm by about 2 cm received 2% DPC for sensitization.

TCRdb reanalysed the RACE reads using MiXCR and keeps one entry per CDR3 protein. This sample has under 400,000 distinct CDR3 sequences, with roughly 4.6% found just once. The time point denotes: pre-sensitization, week 0. Treatment in this sample: therapeutic diphenylcyclopropenone sensitization with weekly scalp DPC. The sequenced sample was whole blood, obtained in connection with sensitization to the hapten diphenylcyclopropenone (DPC). This receptor was taken from a woman aged 45 to 65 with alopecia areata. Some clones in this sample may be carry-over from other donors' samples.

Here the CDR3 DNA reads TGTGCCAGCAGCTTAGAGGGGCAGGGTGAGCAGTTCTTC. This gives the protein CASSLEGQGEQFF. V usage is TRBV11-2 and J usage is TRBJ2-1; D possibly corresponds to TRBD1 (5 bases). CDR1 and CDR2 (germline): SGHAT, FQNNGV. The CDR3 length is 13 residues. With 0 bases removed from V and 9 bases from J, the gap between germline ends came to 9 bases.